These T cell receptor beta chains were read from a single sample in a study of cytomegalovirus exposure and HLA in healthy donors. TCRdb's table, derived via immunoSEQ multiplex PCR, lists solely in-frame clones and lacks some. The sample holds 140,000 or so clones, about 87% seen once. The sample consisted of PBMCs. Every receptor here comes from a man younger than 30 in good health and CMV-seropositive. Both conserved end residues are part of each CDR3. A D gene is named only where the DNA matches it firmly. Size values are once, few and many counts, or a class for expanded clones, and some rows have none.

14,TRBJ1-1,TRBV6-6,NA,NA,CASSSREVATEAFF,TGTGCCAGCAGTTCCAGGGAGGTGGCCACTGAAGCTTTCTTT
13,TRBJ1-2,TRBV10-3,TRBD1,NA,CAISGPTGDGYTF,TGTGCCATCAGTGGACCTACAGGGGATGGCTACACCTTC
15,TRBJ1-4,TRBV5-8,NA,NA,CASSLALVGGEKLFF,TGTGCCAGCAGCTTGGCCCTGGTAGGGGGTGAAAAACTGTTTTTT
14,TRBJ1-3,TRBV28,NA,once,CASSSAQTGNTIYF,TGTGCCAGCAGTTCCGCCCAGACAGGAAACACCATATATTTT
15,TRBJ2-7,TRBV28,NA,NA,CASSLRGVPAYEQYF,TGTGCCAGCAGTTTAAGGGGCGTCCCTGCCTACGAGCAGTACTTC
13,TRBJ1-5,TRBV7-2,NA,NA,CASSRTDVQPQHF,TGTGCCAGCAGTAGGACAGACGTTCAGCCCCAGCATTTT
13,TRBJ1-1,TRBV9,NA,few,CASSVAQGGEAFF,TGTGCCAGCAGCGTAGCTCAGGGCGGTGAAGCTTTCTTT
16,TRBJ2-3,TRBV6-5,TRBD2,NA,CASSYSGLATTDTQYF,TGTGCCAGCAGTTACTCGGGACTAGCGACAACAGATACGCAGTATTTT
12,TRBJ2-7,TRBV6-6,NA,once,CASSPSASEQYF,TGTGCCAGCAGTCCCAGCGCCTCAGAGCAGTACTTC
19,TRBJ2-3,TRBV14,TRBD2,NA,CASSSNPKRLAGIYDTQYF,TGTGCCAGCAGTTCCAACCCCAAGCGGCTAGCGGGAATTTACGATACGCAGTATTTT
11,TRBJ1-2,TRBV20-1,NA,NA,CSASSLQDYTF,TGCAGTGCTTCTAGCCTACAAGACTACACCTTC
15,TRBJ2-2,TRBV19,NA,NA,CASSISGSLTGELFF,TGTGCCAGTAGTATCTCGGGGAGTTTAACCGGGGAGCTGTTTTTT
14,TRBJ1-2,TRBV7-9,NA,NA,CAAETRSFFYGYTF,TGTGCCGCAGAAACCCGCAGTTTCTTCTATGGCTACACCTTC
16,TRBJ2-7,TRBV28,TRBD1,once,CASSLDLGDRAYEQYF,TGTGCCAGCAGTCTTGACCTGGGGGACAGGGCCTACGAGCAGTACTTC
15,TRBJ2-7,TRBV5-1,TRBD1,NA,CASRTGQGFLYEQYF,TGCGCCAGCAGAACGGGACAGGGCTTTCTCTACGAGCAGTACTTC
15,TRBJ1-2,TRBV21-1,NA,NA,CASSKSNSTNYGYTF,TGTGCCAGCAGCAAAAGCAACAGTACCAACTATGGCTACACCTTC
15,TRBJ2-1,TRBV9,NA,NA,CASSVVTSLDNEQFF,TGTGCCAGCAGCGTAGTCACCTCCCTAGACAATGAGCAGTTCTTC
16,TRBJ2-2,TRBV7-9,NA,NA,CASSPEGEEYTGELFF,TGTGCCAGCAGCCCAGAAGGGGAGGAGTACACCGGGGAGCTGTTTTTT
15,TRBJ2-7,TRBV10-3,TRBD1,once,CAISAGTGGRAEQYF,TGTGCCATCAGTGCCGGGACAGGGGGGAGGGCCGAGCAGTACTTC
13,TRBJ2-5,TRBV30,NA,few,CAWSSGNQETQYF,TGTGCCTGGAGTTCGGGGAATCAAGAGACCCAGTACTTC
16,TRBJ1-1,TRBV5-6,NA,NA,CASSLDLPGQWTEAFF,TGTGCCAGCAGCTTGGATTTACCAGGGCAGTGGACTGAAGCTTTCTTT
14,TRBJ2-7,TRBV19,TRBD2,NA,CASSIRGESYEQYF,TGTGCCAGTAGTATACGGGGGGAGTCGTACGAGCAGTACTTC
15,TRBJ2-3,TRBV6-1,TRBD2,NA,CASRAGLAGTDTQYF,TGTGCCAGTAGGGCGGGACTAGCCGGGACAGATACGCAGTATTTT
16,TRBJ2-3,TRBV6-1,TRBD2,NA,CASSEAPSGRADTQYF,TGTGCCAGCAGTGAAGCGCCGAGCGGGAGGGCGGATACGCAGTATTTT
14,TRBJ2-1,TRBV7-9,TRBD2,NA,CASSQRGAQDEQFF,TGTGCCAGCAGCCAGCGGGGGGCCCAGGATGAGCAGTTCTTC
14,TRBJ2-1,TRBV9,TRBD2,NA,CASSVLAGVPEQFF,TGTGCCAGCAGCGTACTAGCGGGAGTTCCCGAGCAGTTCTTC
16,TRBJ2-7,TRBV5-6,TRBD2,NA,CASSALEGGRDYEQYF,TGTGCCAGCAGCGCCTTGGAGGGCGGGAGGGACTACGAGCAGTACTTC
15,TRBJ1-3,TRBV5-1,TRBD1,NA,CASSSDRGPGNTIYF,TGCGCCAGCAGCTCCGACAGGGGACCTGGAAACACCATATATTTT
11,TRBJ1-1,TRBV15,NA,NA,CATQQITEAFF,TGTGCCACCCAACAGATCACTGAAGCTTTCTTT
13,TRBJ2-7,TRBV30,NA,NA,CAWGTTSHYEQYF,TGTGCCTGGGGGACAACCTCCCACTACGAGCAGTACTTC
15,TRBJ2-7,TRBV4-1,TRBD1,NA,CASSWDSSSRGEQYF,TGCGCCAGCAGCTGGGACAGCAGTTCGAGGGGGGAGCAGTACTTC
12,TRBJ2-2,TRBV6-6,NA,NA,CASSSGGRELFF,TGTGCCAGCAGCTCCGGCGGCAGGGAGCTGTTTTTT
14,TRBJ2-5,TRBV5-4,TRBD2,once,CASSQRGGKETQYF,TGTGCCAGCAGCCAGCGGGGGGGCAAAGAGACCCAGTACTTC
14,TRBJ2-1,TRBV7-7,NA,NA,CASSLLSSYNEQFF,TGTGCTAGCAGCTTATTGAGCTCCTACAATGAGCAGTTCTTC
14,TRBJ2-7,TRBV6-1,NA,NA,CASNAGPRRSEQYF,TGTGCCAGCAACGCGGGACCCCGTCGGAGCGAGCAGTACTTC
14,TRBJ2-1,TRBV6-5,NA,NA,CASSSRDTGNEQFF,TGTGCCAGCAGTTCCAGGGACACCGGCAATGAGCAGTTCTTC
14,TRBJ2-7,TRBV19,NA,NA,CASREQGRAYEQYF,TGTGCCAGTAGGGAACAGGGTCGGGCCTACGAGCAGTACTTC